The present entry profiles one T cell receptor beta chain with its context. Its antigen specificity is not known. Base qualities are missing; no much larger clone stands one base away. Looking up the germline V gene yields CDR1 MDHEN and CDR2 SYDVKM. Measured from the cysteine to the phenylalanine, the CDR3 is 14 residues long. Solely the CDR3 DNA is kept, with 42 bases framed from the first base. Trimming at the junction amounts to 6 bases on V and 5 bases on J, and the germline ends lie 16 bases apart. TCRbeta CDR3 regions were amplified from genomic DNA by means of the immunoSEQ Assay, a bias-controlled multiplex PCR. Concerning the study's data processing: The number of nucleated cells in each sample was estimated by amplification of reference gene primers within the assay. To quantify the absolute abundance of each unique TCRbeta CDR3 rearrangement, sequence reads were collapsed and filtered. Productive Simpson clonality was computed per sample as the square root of Simpson's diversity index over productive rearrangements. TCRdb's version of the immuneACCESS table is confined to in-frame rearrangements and falls short of the full clone set. An unresolved V gene accounts for under half of the shortfall where checked; the remainder is of unknown origin. V and J calls and clone size come straight from that table; D and trimming were deduced from the DNA. For this sample there are 120,000 to 150,000 clones; approximately 84% appear just once. The ten largest make up 4.5% to 7% of the sample.

This sample was included in a study of blood T cell repertoires in COVID-19 (dated by TCRdb to between 2020 and 2021). General notes on the study: The collaborator samples originated in the United States, Italy and Spain and spanned the acute and convalescent phases of COVID-19. The prospective study material was composed of cDNA or gDNA derived from T cells, B-cell-depleted T cells, or PBMCs. Deeply sampled blood TCRbeta repertoires from subjects exposed to, actively infected with, or recovered from COVID-19 were included in the dataset. The repertoires were released in a freely available public database meant as a resource for research on the immune response to SARS-CoV-2. Samples were obtained from the ongoing ImmuneRACE study (first 160 participants) and from 1,254 subjects provided by 6 global collaborators. The sample metadata nearly always contained a de-identified subject ID, COVID-19 status, age in years and sex. Where available, HLA class I and class II types were obtained from metadata supplied by the sample provider rather than from assay-based typing. Points the paper makes about the study in general: How much clinical and demographic metadata was included differed by source and by participant, and the metadata was provided uncurated.

Participants in the prospective study were aged about 18 to 95 years, lived in under 30 United States geographic areas, and enrolled through a virtual design. In the prospective study, cohorts were assigned on the basis of participant-reported clinical history obtained from a screening survey and a study questionnaire. In the prospective study, whole blood, serum and a nasopharyngeal or oropharyngeal swab were collected from each participant by mobile phlebotomists. Prospective study participants could optionally give additional blood draws and questionnaires over an approximately two-month period. Before DNA extraction, blood samples from the prospective study were shipped at room temperature or frozen.

The material sequenced was PBMCs or T cells enriched from blood (not recorded which). The sequence was collected from a man in his forties with acute COVID-19. The chain is made from TRBV28 and TRBJ1-1, with TRBD1 as a weak D call on 6 bases. The CDR3 region has the sequence CASRYTGSATEAFF. The DNA reads TGTGCCAGCAGATATACAGGGTCGGCAACTGAAGCTTTCTTT.